The T cell receptor beta chain under discussion was sequenced for a study of post-analysis software for immune sequencing data (dated by TCRdb to the mid-2010s). Study-wide context: Relapsing-remitting, secondary progressive and progressive-relapsing multiple sclerosis were recorded as disease courses, and subtype annotation was lacking for some patients. The patient repertoires were set against eleven to twelve previously published healthy control repertoires from donors whose ages ranged from roughly 6 to 26 years. A subset of samples was prepared in parallel using single-end sample barcoding, then pooled and co-amplified after Illumina adapter ligation. Findings and caveats that apply to the study as a whole: A few TRBV segments, including TRBV5-6, TRBV5-1 and TRBV20-1, were significantly more frequent in patients than controls. Strong co-clustering of samples prepared in the same batch was shown by direct clustering with F measure, prompting a batch-effect correction. Multiple sclerosis patients had significantly lower normalized Chao1 diversity than controls, a result that suggests substantial peripheral T-cell clonal expansion. The control group was slightly older than the multiple sclerosis patient group.

About this clonotype itself: This receptor's antigen is unknown. Within one base of it there is no much larger clone, and no base qualities were kept.

The junction shows trimming of 6 bases on V and 7 bases on J, plus 16 bases between the germline ends. CDR3 length: 15 amino acids, cysteine to phenylalanine. The kept DNA is CDR3 alone, 45 bases in frame from the first base. Libraries were constructed by PCR. The listed sequencing device is Illumina HiSeq 2500. Unique molecular identifiers were incorporated into TCR beta cDNA libraries to reduce PCR and sequencing biases. Every 1 to 10 million input T cells yielded 500,000 or so cDNA molecules, meaning each molecule approximated one T cell. The patient libraries were prepared and sequenced using the same protocol as the earlier healthy control dataset. Within a given batch, samples were prepared together, multiplexed and sequenced on the same HiSeq lane. Concerning the study's data processing: Raw barcoded reads were processed with MIGEC, discarding single-read molecular identifier groups before consensus assembly and CDR3 extraction. VDJtools was used for post-analysis of the clonotype tables, with diversity normalized by down-sampling every dataset to the smallest sample size. To correct batch-related cross-sample contamination, repertoire overlap clustering matched CDR3 amino acid sequences but not nucleotide sequences. TCRdb trimmed the raw reads at Q25, called clones with MiXCR and kept productive beta chains. Rows are combined by CDR3 protein, so each entry shows the most common genes and DNA. TCRdb, rather than the study authors, made the V and J calls. Recorded for this sample are hundreds of thousands of distinct CDR3 sequences; roughly 30% of them occurred a single time. Of the sample, roughly 0.53% is held by the ten largest clones.

TCR beta repertoires were profiled from peripheral blood of roughly 13 young patients with multiple sclerosis to demonstrate the VDJtools post-analysis software. The multiple sclerosis patients were children and adolescents ranging in age from roughly 6 to 16 years. Specimen: blood. This receptor chain uses TRBV12-3 or TRBV12-4 and TRBJ1-6; confidence is insufficient to name the D gene. The sequence was obtained from a girl aged 10-17 years with multiple sclerosis. The DNA sequence is as follows: TGTGCCAGCAGCTCCGGGTCTCCAGCGAATTCACCCCTCCACTTT. This yields the protein CASSSGSPANSPLHF.